This T cell receptor (beta chain) emerged from a study of blood T cell repertoires in COVID-19 (dated by TCRdb to 2018 to 2021). A note on the overall study: Collaborator samples came from the United States, Italy and Spain and covered acute and convalescent phases of COVID-19. The material from the prospective study consisted of cDNA or gDNA derived from T cells, B-cell-depleted T cells, or PBMCs. The dataset comprised deeply sampled blood TCRbeta repertoires from subjects exposed to, actively infected with, or recovered from COVID-19. A freely available public database, intended as a resource for researchers studying the immune response to SARS-CoV-2, is where the repertoires were released. Samples came from the ongoing ImmuneRACE study (first 160 participants) plus 1,254 subjects from 6 global collaborators. Sample metadata almost always included a de-identified subject ID, COVID-19 status, age in years and sex. HLA class I and class II types, where available, came from metadata supplied by the sample provider rather than from assay-based typing.

The immunoSEQ Assay, a bias-controlled multiplex PCR, was used to amplify TCRbeta CDR3 regions from genomic DNA. From the authors' description of their analysis: The number of nucleated cells in each sample was estimated by amplification of reference gene primers within the assay. To quantify the absolute abundance of each unique TCRbeta CDR3 rearrangement, sequence reads were collapsed and filtered. For each sample, productive Simpson clonality was calculated by taking the square root of Simpson's diversity index across productive rearrangements. As stored in TCRdb, this immuneACCESS dataset retains in-frame rearrangements with V and J assigned. A fraction of the clones does not appear; measured against another copy, unresolved V genes explain less than half of the discrepancy, and the remainder lacks a known reason. Clone size and V and J calls were adopted from that table, with D and trimming inferred from the DNA. For this sample there are around 300,000 clones; roughly 85% appear just once. The top ten hold around 2.9% of the sample.

The CDR3, from cysteine to phenylalanine, totals 17 residues. This entry keeps only the CDR3 DNA: 51 bases, framed from base 1. CDR1 and CDR2 were assigned from the germline V gene as WSHSY and SAAADI. V loses 3 bases at its end and J loses 0 bases; junction bases beyond the gene matches: 5. This clone was picked up one time. Its antigen has not been determined. Within one base of it there is no much larger clone, and no base qualities were kept. Collaborating institutions collected whole blood in K2EDTA tubes following their own protocols. Collaborator samples were shipped for TCRbeta analysis as frozen whole blood, isolated PBMCs, or DNA extracted from either sample type. The paper's findings and limits, for the study overall: The amount of clinical and demographic metadata varied by source and participant and was provided uncurated.

The V and J segments used are TRBV10-2 and TRBJ2-3; 11 bases in between match TRBD2. The material sequenced was peripheral blood. The clonotype comes from a woman aged 25 to 39 with active or convalescent COVID-19. CDR3 reads: CASSDLLAGGSTDTQYF. The DNA sequence follows: TGCGCCAGCAGTGACCTCCTAGCGGGGGGAAGCACAGATACGCAGTATTTT.